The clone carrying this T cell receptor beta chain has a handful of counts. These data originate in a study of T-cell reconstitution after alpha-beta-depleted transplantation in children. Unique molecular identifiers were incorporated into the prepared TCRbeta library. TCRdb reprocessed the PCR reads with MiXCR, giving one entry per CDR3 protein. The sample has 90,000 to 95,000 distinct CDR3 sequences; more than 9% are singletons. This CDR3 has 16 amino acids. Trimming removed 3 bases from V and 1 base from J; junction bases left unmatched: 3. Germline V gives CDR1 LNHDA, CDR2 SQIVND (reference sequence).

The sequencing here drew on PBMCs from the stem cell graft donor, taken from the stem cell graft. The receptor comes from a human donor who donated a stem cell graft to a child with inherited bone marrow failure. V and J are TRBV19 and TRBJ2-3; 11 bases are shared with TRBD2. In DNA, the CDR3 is TGTGCCAGTAGTATTTGGACTAGCGGGCGCACAGATACGCAGTATTTT. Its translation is CASSIWTSGRTDTQYF.